Below, 9 T cell receptor beta chains from the same sample are listed, as sequenced in a study of CD8 T cells in ankylosing spondylitis. TCRdb recomputed calls from the 5' RACE reads with MiXCR, one row per CDR3 protein. The data show approximately 35,000 distinct CDR3 sequences, approximately 9.9% seen once. The sample comprised synovial fluid, either unsorted or a sorted T cell fraction (not recorded which). Receptors originate from a male donor with ankylosing spondylitis.

This clonotype was seen ten or more times. J is TRBJ2-1 and V is TRBV12-3 or TRBV12-4; 13 positions match TRBD2. The CDR3 loop spans 15 amino acids. V shed 5 bases and J 10 bases; nucleotides not matched to a gene: 8. CDR3 nucleotides: TGTGCCAGCAGTCCCGAGGGACTAGCGGGACACGAGCAGTTCTTC. Protein product: CASSPEGLAGHEQFF.

In DNA, the CDR3 is TGTGCCAGCAGTTACTCGGCAGGTCTCACAGATACGCAGTATTTT. Translated: CASSYSAGLTDTQYF. V is TRBV6-5 and J is TRBJ2-3; D ambiguous. With 0 bases removed from V and 2 bases from J, the gap between germline ends came to 9 bases. Germline lookup yields CDR1 MNHEY and CDR2 SVGAGI. This CDR3 comprises 15 residues.

Ten or more counts support this clonotype. The rearrangement uses TRBV5-1 and TRBJ2-3; TRBD2 agrees at 7 bases. Germline loops: CDR1 SGHRS, CDR2 YFSETQ. There are 15 residues in the CDR3. After removal of 3 bases from V and 0 bases from J, the junction contained 4 bases not matched to a gene. The CDR3 DNA reads as TGCGCCAGCAGCTGGGGACTATTCAGCACAGATACGCAGTATTTT. Its protein is CASSWGLFSTDTQYF. Supplemented by reference TRBV5-1 and TRBJ2-3, the full variable domain reads KAGVTQTPRYLIKTRGQQVTLSCSPISGHRSVSWYQQTPGQGLQFLFEYFSETQRNKGNFPGRFSGRQFSNSRSEMNVSTLELGDSALYLCASSWGLFSTDTQYFGPGTRLTVL.

The J gene is TRBJ2-2, the V gene TRBV4-3; D may be TRBD1 or TRBD2 (5 bases each). Germline V gives CDR1 LGHNA, CDR2 YSLEER. CDR3 length: 18 amino acids. Trimming removed 4 bases at V and 2 bases at J, with 20 bases between. CDR3 amino acids: CASSPRRSGQGNTGELFF. In DNA form, the CDR3 reads TGCGCCAGCAGCCCCCGGAGGTCGGGGCAGGGTAACACCGGGGAGCTGTTTTTT.

This rearrangement joins TRBV6-1 to TRBJ2-5; D not resolved. The germline V gene has CDR1 MNHNS and CDR2 SASEGT. The CDR3 spans 14 residues. Trimming shortened V by 0 bases and J by 1 base, and 6 bases separated the two germline ends. CDR3 loop: CASSEASVQETQYF. The CDR3 DNA sequence: TGTGCCAGCAGTGAAGCGTCAGTCCAAGAGACCCAGTACTTC.

This clonotype was seen many times. J is TRBJ2-1 and V is TRBV24-1; D could derive from TRBD1 or TRBD2 (5 bases each). Trimming shortened V by 4 bases and J by 0 bases, and 6 bases separated the two germline ends. From germline, CDR1 is KGHDR and CDR2 SFDVKD. The CDR3 has 14 residues. Written as DNA, the CDR3 is TGTGCCACCAGTGAGGGACGCTCCTACAATGAGCAGTTCTTC. As protein: CATSEGRSYNEQFF.

This clonotype was seen a handful of times. The V call is TRBV14, the J call TRBJ1-2; TRBD1 aligns across 8 bases. The V gene's germline CDR1 is SGHDN and CDR2 FVKESK. The V and J ends lost 1 base and 3 bases, in that order; junction bases with no gene match: 10. This CDR3 contains 17 residues. CDR3 amino acids: CASSQALTGVSHYGYTF. The CDR3 nucleotides read TGTGCCAGCAGCCAAGCGTTGACAGGGGTATCGCACTATGGCTACACCTTC.

This clonotype appeared a few times. The chain joins TRBV25-1 to TRBJ1-3, with 9 bases aligning to TRBD1. This CDR3 contains 17 residues. The germline gives CDR1 MGHDK, CDR2 SYGVNS. Losses at the gene ends were 9 bases for V and 4 bases for J; bases not matched to a gene: 16. The CDR3 is CARGDREVMSSGNTIYF. CDR3 nucleotide sequence: TGTGCCAGGGGGGACAGGGAGGTGATGTCCTCCGGAAACACCATATATTTT.

This clonotype was seen only a few times. The chain has TRBV7-3 and TRBJ2-7; perhaps D is TRBD1 or TRBD2 (5 bases each). Looked up from germline, CDR1 is SGHTA and CDR2 is FQGTGA. CDR3 length: 16 amino acids. V dropped 5 bases and J dropped 2 bases, with 19 bases sitting between them. As DNA, the CDR3 is TGTGCCAGCAGCCCCTATGGGCGAGGGGAACCCTACGAGCAGTACTTC. Translating gives CASSPYGRGEPYEQYF.